The next 13 T cell receptor beta chains were all read from a single sample in a study of T cells after yellow fever vaccination. One entry per CDR3 protein, called by TCRdb with MiXCR from the 5' RACE reads. This sample carries about 130,000 distinct CDR3 sequences, about 8.2% of them seen once, and the ten largest clones take approximately 39%. Material: CD8+ T cells sorted from PBMCs, obtained on the day of the yellow fever booster vaccination. The receptors come from a young man who received the YFV17D yellow fever vaccine.

The chain links TRBV25-1 to TRBJ2-2; TRBD2 is a possible D gene (5 bases). Between the trimmed V and J ends, which lost 6 bases and 6 bases, there was a span of 14 bases. The CDR3 extends over 14 amino acids. The V gene's germline CDR1 is MGHDK and CDR2 SYGVNS. CDR3 sequence reads: CASSRLEGAGELFF. The CDR3 DNA is TGTGCCAGCAGCCGCCTCGAGGGCGCCGGGGAGCTGTTTTTT. Using reference TRBV25-1 and TRBJ2-2 for the parts outside the CDR3, the full variable domain is EADIYQTPRYLVIGTGKKITLECSQTMGHDKMYWYQQDPGMELHLIHYSYGVNSTEKGDLSSESTVSRIRTEHFPLTLESARPSHTSQYLCASSRLEGAGELFFGEGSRLTVL.

This clonotype was recorded a few times. The chain is built from TRBV4-3 and TRBJ1-1; 7 positions match TRBD1. The junction had 7 bases not matched to a gene; V was cut back by 0 bases and J by 0 bases. Germline CDR1 and CDR2: LGHNA and YSLEER. This CDR3 has 17 amino acids. Written as DNA, the CDR3 is TGCGCCAGCAGCCAAGATTCCCCACAGGGGTTGAACACTGAAGCTTTCTTT. Protein product: CASSQDSPQGLNTEAFF.

The chain uses TRBV4-3 and TRBJ1-2; TRBD1 might be the D (6 bases). From germline, CDR1 is LGHNA and CDR2 YSLEER. Trimming removed 0 bases from V and 4 bases from J, with 24 bases in between. The CDR3 runs 19 residues. CDR3 sequence: CASSQDPRVPGAGIYGYTF. CDR3 nucleotide sequence: TGCGCCAGCAGCCAAGATCCTCGGGTTCCGGGGGCGGGTATCTATGGCTACACCTTC.

Only a few counts were recorded for this clonotype. The junction differs from germline at one of its ends, possibly a read error. The gene calls are TRBV4-1 and TRBJ1-2, with D unresolved. The CDR3 is 15 residues long. Per the germline V gene, CDR1 is MGHRA and CDR2 is YSYEKL. The DNA for the CDR3 is TGCGCCAGCAGCCGGGCGGGAGGAAGGGCAGTGGCGGGTATCTTC. It specifies CASSRAGGRAVAGIF.

This sequence joins TRBV5-6 and TRBJ2-3; D gene unclear. From germline, CDR1 is SGHDT and CDR2 YYEEEE. V shed 4 bases and J shed 0 bases, with 15 bases lying between them. The CDR3 runs 16 residues. The CDR3 region has the DNA TGTGCCAGCAGCCCAGCTCTGGGCAGGAGCACAGATACGCAGTATTTT. It specifies CASSPALGRSTDTQYF. The variable domain in full, with the rest retrieved from reference TRBV5-6 and TRBJ2-3, is DAGVTQSPTHLIKTRGQQVTLRCSPKSGHDTVSWYQQALGQGPQFIFQYYEEEERQRGNFPDRFSGHQFPNYSSELNVNALLLGDSALYLCASSPALGRSTDTQYFGPGTRLTVL.

This clonotype turned up a few times. V usage is TRBV7-2 and J usage is TRBJ1-1; 7 nucleotides agree with TRBD1. CDR1 SGHTA and CDR2 FQGNSA come from the germline V gene. V shed 4 bases, J shed 10 bases, and the junction held 3 bases outside the gene matches. This CDR3 is built from 11 residues. CDR3 sequence: CASSSPGGAFF. The CDR3 DNA reads TGTGCCAGCAGCTCCCCAGGGGGAGCTTTCTTT.

This clonotype has only a few counts. The gene calls are TRBV19 and TRBJ1-5; possibly TRBD1 for D (5 bases). Looked up from germline, CDR1 is LNHDA and CDR2 is SQIVND (reference sequence). The ends were cut back, 1 base at V and 8 bases at J, with 15 bases in the middle. The CDR3 extends over 15 amino acids. In nucleotides, the CDR3 is TGTGCCAGTAGTATAGGTGGAGGGGTAGGAAAGCCCCAGCATTTT. This codes for CASSIGGGVGKPQHF.

This clonotype was detected only a few times. This rearrangement joins TRBV6-2 or TRBV6-3 to TRBJ2-1; D unresolved. Trimming stripped 1 base from V and 4 bases from J, with 5 bases between. Germline values: CDR1 MNHEY, CDR2 SVGEGT. The CDR3 spans 13 residues. CDR3 in amino acids: CASSYFRYNEQFF. The CDR3 DNA reads as TGTGCCAGCAGTTACTTCCGGTACAATGAGCAGTTCTTC.

The J gene is TRBJ2-7, the V gene TRBV5-6, with D unresolved. Per the germline V gene, CDR1 is SGHDT and CDR2 is YYEEEE. The V gene lost 4 bases and the J gene lost 1 base, with 9 bases spanning the gap. The CDR3 is 13 amino acids. This CDR3 is CASSPLSSYEQYF. The CDR3 DNA follows: TGTGCCAGCAGCCCACTCAGTTCCTACGAGCAGTACTTC.

This clonotype has more than one count but fewer than ten. CDR3 residues: CASSFSGSYTEAFF. In DNA form, the CDR3 reads TGTGCCAGCAGTTTCTCCGGGTCTTACACTGAAGCTTTCTTT. V gene TRBV6-5 combines with J gene TRBJ1-1, with D uncertain. CDR1 is MNHEY and CDR2 is SVGAGI in the germline V gene. There are 14 residues in the CDR3. V was pared by 4 bases and J by 3 bases, with 12 bases between.

This clonotype was picked up many times. The gene calls are TRBV4-3 and TRBJ1-1, with a tentative D call TRBD1 (5 bases). The CDR3 loop spans 13 amino acids. CDR1 is LGHNA, CDR2 YSLEER, per germline. Trimming stripped 0 bases from V and 7 bases from J, with 9 bases between. CDR3 bases: TGCGCCAGCAGCCAAGATGAGGGGTATGAAGCTTTCTTT. It translates to CASSQDEGYEAFF.

The chain has TRBV7-2 and TRBJ1-5, with D unclear. The CDR3 consists of 14 residues. In germline, CDR1 is SGHTA, CDR2 FQGNSA. V was shortened by 3 bases and J by 4 bases, with 10 bases between the two germline ends. The CDR3 DNA sequence: TGTGCCAGCAGCTTGGAACAGAGTAATCAGCCCCAGCATTTT. This gives the protein CASSLEQSNQPQHF.

This clonotype was observed a few times. This chain uses TRBV12-5 with TRBJ1-5, with D unclear. The CDR3 is 13 residues long. Germline lookup yields CDR1 LGHNT and CDR2 FRNRAP. V was trimmed by 3 bases and J by 6 bases, leaving 9 bases between them. CDR3 loop: CASGFPSGQPQHF. Written as DNA, the CDR3 is TGTGCTAGTGGTTTCCCAAGTGGTCAGCCCCAGCATTTT.